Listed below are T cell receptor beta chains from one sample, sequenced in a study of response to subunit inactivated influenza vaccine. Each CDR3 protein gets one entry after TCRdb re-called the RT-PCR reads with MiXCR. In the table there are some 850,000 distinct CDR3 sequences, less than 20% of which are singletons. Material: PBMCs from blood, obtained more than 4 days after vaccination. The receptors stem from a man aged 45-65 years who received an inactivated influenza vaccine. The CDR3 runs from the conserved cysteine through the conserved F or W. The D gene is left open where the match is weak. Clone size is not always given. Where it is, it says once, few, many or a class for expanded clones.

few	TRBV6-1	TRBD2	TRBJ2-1	CASSEGGLVGNEQFF	TGTGCCAGCAGTGAAGGGGGACTAGTTGGCAATGAGCAGTTCTTC
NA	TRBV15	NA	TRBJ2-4	CATGEMGGAKNIQYF	TGTGCCACTGGAGAGATGGGGGGAGCCAAAAACATTCAGTACTTC
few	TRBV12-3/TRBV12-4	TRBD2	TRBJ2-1	CASGKSGLAGYNEQFF	TGTGCCAGCGGAAAATCGGGACTAGCGGGATACAATGAGCAGTTCTTC
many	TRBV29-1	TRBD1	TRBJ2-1	CSVEGTGNNEQFF	TGCAGCGTTGAGGGGACAGGGAACAATGAGCAGTTCTTC
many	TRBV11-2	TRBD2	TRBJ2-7	CASTEIGLAGEYEQYF	TGTGCCAGCACCGAGATAGGGCTAGCGGGAGAGTACGAGCAGTACTTC
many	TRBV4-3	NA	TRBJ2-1	CASSQEGGEQFF	TGCGCCAGCAGCCAGGAGGGCGGTGAGCAGTTCTTC
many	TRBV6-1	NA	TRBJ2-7	CASRNSLAYEQYF	TGTGCCAGCAGGAACAGTTTAGCCTACGAGCAGTACTTC
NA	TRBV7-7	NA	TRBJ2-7	CASSPVTGDRSYEQYF	TGTGCCAGCAGCCCTGTTACGGGGGACCGCTCCTACGAGCAGTACTTC
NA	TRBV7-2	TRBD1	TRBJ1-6	CVSSLDRERSPLHF	TGTGTCAGCAGCTTAGACAGGGAAAGGTCACCCCTCCACTTT
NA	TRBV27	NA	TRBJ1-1	CASSLYPGTEAFF	TGTGCCAGCAGTTTATACCCAGGCACTGAAGCTTTCTTT
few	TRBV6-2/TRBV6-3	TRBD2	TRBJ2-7	CASRSPSGRHSYEQYF	TGTGCCAGCAGATCCCCTAGCGGGAGGCACTCCTACGAGCAGTACTTC
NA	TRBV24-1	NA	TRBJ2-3	CATSSANTQYF	TGTGCCACCAGCTCAGCAAATACGCAGTATTTT
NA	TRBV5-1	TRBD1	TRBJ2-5	CASSPGGDRGKETQYF	TGCGCCAGCAGCCCTGGAGGTGACAGGGGGAAAGAGACCCAGTACTTC
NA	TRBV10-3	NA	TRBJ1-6	CAISEWGRGSPLHF	TGTGCCATCAGTGAGTGGGGGAGGGGGTCACCCCTCCACTTT
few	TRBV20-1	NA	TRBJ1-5	CSATEGSNQPQHF	TGCAGTGCCACGGAGGGGAGCAATCAGCCCCAGCATTTT
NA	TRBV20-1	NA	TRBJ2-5	CSARGGQQETQYF	TGCAGTGCTAGGGGCGGACAGCAAGAGACCCAGTACTTC
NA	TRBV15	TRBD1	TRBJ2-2	CATSRTGAGELFF	TGTGCCACCAGCAGGACAGGGGCCGGGGAGCTGTTTTTT
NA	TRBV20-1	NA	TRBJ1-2	CSARDPGFSGYTF	TGCAGTGCTAGAGACCCAGGGTTTTCTGGCTACACCTTC
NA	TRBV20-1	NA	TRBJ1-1	CSASPTGAANTEAFF	TGCAGTGCTAGTCCGACCGGGGCGGCGAACACTGAAGCTTTCTTT
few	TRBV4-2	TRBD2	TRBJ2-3	CASSPMAGGPDTQYF	TGTGCCAGCAGCCCCATGGCGGGAGGGCCCGATACGCAGTATTTT
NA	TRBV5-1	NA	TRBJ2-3	CASSLKPSAADTQYF	TGCGCCAGCAGCTTGAAGCCTAGCGCGGCAGATACGCAGTATTTT
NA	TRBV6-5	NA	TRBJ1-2	CASSYFTPRDGHGYTF	TGTGCCAGCAGTTACTTTACCCCCCGGGACGGCCATGGCTACACCTTC
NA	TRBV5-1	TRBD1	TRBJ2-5	CASSGRGTGVETQYF	TGCGCCAGCAGCGGTCGAGGGACAGGGGTAGAGACCCAGTACTTC
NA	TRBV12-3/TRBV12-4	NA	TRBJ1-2	CASSRRFGGYTF	TGTGCCAGCAGTCGCCGATTTGGGGGCTACACCTTC
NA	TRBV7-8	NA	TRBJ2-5	CASSLERRDGTQYF	TGTGCCAGCAGCTTAGAAAGGAGGGATGGGACCCAGTACTTC
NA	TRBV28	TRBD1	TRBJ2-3	CASRNVRTGDSTDTQYF	TGTGCCAGCAGAAACGTCCGGACAGGGGATAGCACAGATACGCAGTATTTT
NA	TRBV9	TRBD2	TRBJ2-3	CASSKGTTRTDTQYF	TGTGCCAGCAGCAAAGGGACTACCCGCACAGATACGCAGTATTTT
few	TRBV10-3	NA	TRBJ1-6	CAISESTSNSPLHF	TGTGCCATCAGTGAGTCGACCAGCAATTCACCCCTCCACTTT
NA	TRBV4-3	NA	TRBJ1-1	CASSQVMGGMNTEAFF	TGCGCCAGCAGCCAAGTGATGGGAGGGATGAACACTGAAGCTTTCTTT
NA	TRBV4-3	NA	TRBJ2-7	CASSRPGLGSYEQYF	TGCGCCAGCAGCCGGCCGGGACTGGGCTCCTACGAGCAGTACTTC
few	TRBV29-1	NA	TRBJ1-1	CSAQRYTTDTEAFF	TGCAGCGCCCAGCGATACACCACGGACACTGAAGCTTTCTTT
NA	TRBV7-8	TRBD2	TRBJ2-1	CASSLIRTSATTPNEQFF	TGTGCCAGCAGCTTAATTCGGACTAGCGCAACCACGCCCAATGAGCAGTTCTTC
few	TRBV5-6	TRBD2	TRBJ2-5	CASSTIAGEQQETQYF	TGTGCCAGCAGCACGATAGCGGGGGAACAACAAGAGACCCAGTACTTC
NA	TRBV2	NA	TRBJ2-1	CASRLLAGGPNEQFF	TGTGCCAGCAGACTACTAGCCGGGGGACCCAATGAGCAGTTCTTC
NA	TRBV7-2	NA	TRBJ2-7	CASSLVANPRGSYEQYF	TGTGCCAGCAGCTTAGTTGCCAACCCTCGGGGGTCCTACGAGCAGTACTTC
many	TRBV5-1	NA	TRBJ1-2	CASSLGSPNYGYTF	TGCGCCAGCAGCTTGGGATCCCCTAACTATGGCTACACCTTC
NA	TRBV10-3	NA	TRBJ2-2	CAISESRTSTTTGELFF	TGTGCCATCAGTGAGTCGAGAACTAGCACTACTACCGGGGAGCTGTTTTTT
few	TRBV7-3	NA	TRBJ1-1	CASSLNLGPPDTEAFF	TGTGCCAGCAGCTTAAATTTGGGCCCCCCGGACACTGAAGCTTTCTTT
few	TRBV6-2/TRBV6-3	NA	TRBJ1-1	CASRFWNTEAFF	TGTGCCAGCCGCTTTTGGAACACTGAAGCTTTCTTT
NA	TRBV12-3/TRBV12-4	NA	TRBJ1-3	CASSSILTGSSGNTIYF	TGTGCCAGCAGTTCCATACTAACAGGGAGCTCTGGAAACACCATATATTTT
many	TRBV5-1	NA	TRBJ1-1	CASSLEGEGAFF	TGCGCCAGCAGCTTGGAGGGTGAAGGAGCTTTCTTT
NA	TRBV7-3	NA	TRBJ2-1	CASSSMGLAAMNEQFF	TGTGCCAGCAGCTCCATGGGTTTAGCGGCCATGAATGAGCAGTTCTTC
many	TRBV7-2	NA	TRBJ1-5	CASSLRSGVGQPQHF	TGTGCCAGCAGCTTAAGGTCAGGGGTCGGTCAGCCCCAGCATTTT
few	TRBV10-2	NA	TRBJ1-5	CASSESGGEQPQHF	TGCGCCAGCAGTGAGTCTGGGGGCGAACAGCCCCAGCATTTT
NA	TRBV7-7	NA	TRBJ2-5	CASSREGGTQYF	TGTGCTAGCAGCCGGGAAGGGGGGACCCAGTACTTC
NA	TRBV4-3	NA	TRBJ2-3	CASSQDRTDTQYF	TGCGCCAGCAGCCAGGACCGCACAGATACGCAGTATTTT
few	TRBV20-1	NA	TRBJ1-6	CSARVAGTVNSPLHF	TGCAGTGCTAGAGTCGCCGGTACAGTTAATTCACCCCTCCACTTT
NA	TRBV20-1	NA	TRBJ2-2	CSARQGNTGELVF	TGCAGTGCTAGACAGGGTAACACCGGGGAGCTGGTTTTT
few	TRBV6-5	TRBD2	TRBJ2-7	CASSYSWASGSYEQYF	TGTGCCAGCAGTTACTCGTGGGCTAGCGGATCCTACGAGCAGTACTTC
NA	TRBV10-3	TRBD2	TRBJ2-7	CAITKGTSGTSYEQYF	TGTGCCATCACTAAAGGGACTAGCGGGACCTCCTACGAGCAGTACTTC
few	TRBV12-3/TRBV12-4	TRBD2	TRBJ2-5	CASSWSGEQETQYF	TGTGCCAGCAGTTGGAGCGGGGAACAAGAGACCCAGTACTTC
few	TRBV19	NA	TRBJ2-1	CASSMTLVGGTYNEQFF	TGTGCCAGTAGTATGACCCTTGTAGGGGGAACCTACAATGAGCAGTTCTTC
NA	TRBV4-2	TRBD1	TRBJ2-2	CASSQVWDRVNTGELFF	TGTGCCAGCAGCCAAGTATGGGACAGGGTGAACACCGGGGAGCTGTTTTTT
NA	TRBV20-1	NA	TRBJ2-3	CSARVRAPRTDTQYF	TGCAGTGCTAGAGTACGGGCCCCCCGCACAGATACGCAGTATTTT
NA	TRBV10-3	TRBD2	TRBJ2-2	CAITPAGGTNTGELFF	TGTGCCATCACTCCAGCGGGAGGGACGAACACCGGGGAGCTGTTTTTT